Described below is a single TCR beta chain sequence and its context. Germline V gives CDR1 SNHLY, CDR2 FYNNEI. The CDR3 runs 14 residues. After removal of 4 bases from V and 3 bases from J, the junction contained 6 bases not matched to a gene. Authors' analysis steps: Counts of nucleated cells, estimated from reference gene primer amplification, were obtained. TCRdb's table, derived via immunoSEQ multiplex PCR, lists solely in-frame clones and lacks some. Clone size and the V and J calls come from that table; the DNA yielded D and trimming. Of 260,000 or so clones in the sample, approximately 88% were seen once. The sample comes from a study of blood T cell repertoires in COVID-19. For the study at large: Nucleic acid was either cDNA or gDNA, and it came from T cells, B-cell-depleted T cells, or PBMCs.

V and J are TRBV2 and TRBJ2-7, with TRBD1 matching 7 bases. The clonotype originates from a man in his late teens or twenties with active or convalescent COVID-19. Material: peripheral blood. CDR3 amino acids: CASSVRQGDYEQYF. The CDR3, as DNA: TGTGCCAGCAGTGTTAGACAGGGAGACTACGAGCAGTACTTC.